Here is one TCR beta chain with its context. This clone was seen a handful of times. Which antigen it targets is not known. There are no base qualities to consult, and no much larger clone falls within one base. The immunoSEQ Assay, a bias-controlled multiplex PCR, was used to amplify TCRbeta CDR3 regions from genomic DNA. In the paper's pipeline: The number of nucleated cells in each sample was estimated from the amplification of reference gene primers within the assay. To quantify the absolute abundance of each unique TCRbeta CDR3 rearrangement, sequence reads were collapsed and filtered. For each sample, productive Simpson clonality was calculated by taking the square root of Simpson's diversity index across productive rearrangements. TCRdb stores this immuneACCESS table with in-frame sequences only. Part of the clones is absent; in the studies checked, under half of the shortfall reflects unresolved V genes, and no reason is known for the rest. V and J calls plus clone size are reproduced from that table; the DNA served to infer D and trimming. This sample comprises about 34,000 clones, about 88% of them detected only once. The leading ten clones occupy 14% of the sample.

Whole blood was collected in K2EDTA tubes by collaborating institutions according to the institutions' own protocols. For TCRbeta analysis, collaborators shipped samples as frozen whole blood, isolated PBMCs, or DNA extracted from either of those sample types. The CDR1 and CDR2 encoded by the germline V gene (reference sequence) are SEHNR and FQNEAQ. For this chain, trimming is 3 bases at the V end and 10 bases at the J end, and the number of junction bases without a gene match is 6. CDR3 length: 14 amino acids, cysteine to phenylalanine. The retained sequence is limited to the CDR3, 42 bases, with the frame set at the first base. This entry is derived from a study of blood T cell repertoires in COVID-19 (dated by TCRdb to the early 2020s). In the study overall: Samples from collaborators originated in the United States, Italy and Spain and spanned both the acute and convalescent phases of COVID-19. The repertoires were released in a freely available public database meant as a resource for research on the immune response to SARS-CoV-2. The sample metadata nearly always contained a de-identified subject ID, COVID-19 status, age in years and sex. The material from the prospective study consisted of cDNA or gDNA derived from T cells, B-cell-depleted T cells, or PBMCs. HLA class I and class II types, where available, came from metadata supplied by the sample provider rather than from assay-based typing. Samples were obtained from the ongoing ImmuneRACE study (first 160 participants) and from some 1,300 subjects provided by 6 global collaborators. Subjects who had been exposed to COVID-19, were actively infected with it, or had recovered from it provided the deeply sampled blood TCRbeta repertoires that made up the dataset.

What the work shows at the level of the full study, not this receptor alone: Clinical and demographic metadata were provided uncurated, with the amount varying by source and participant.

The material sequenced was peripheral blood. The V gene is TRBV7-9 and the J gene is TRBJ1-6, with 7 bases matching TRBD1. This sequence originates from a human donor with active COVID-19. The donor label of this sample is uncertain. The DNA sequence is given as TGTGCCAGCAGCTTTGGGACAGCTGGCTCACCCCTCCACTTT. Its protein reads: CASSFGTAGSPLHF. The CDR3 plus the reference TRBV7-9 and TRBJ1-6 genes for the other parts give the full variable domain: DTGVSQNPRHKITKRGQNVTFRCDPISEHNRLYWYRQTLGQGPEFLTYFQNEAQLEKSRLLSDRFSAERPKGSFSTLEIQRTEQGDSAMYLCASSFGTAGSPLHFGNGTRLTVT.